This T cell receptor (beta chain) was captured in a study of siplizumab effects on memory and regulatory T cells. Profiled with immunoSEQ multiplex PCR; TCRdb holds only in-frame clones, not every one. The sample contains approximately 100,000 clones, 80% to 95% of which appear only once. Looked up from germline, CDR1 is SNHLY and CDR2 is FYNNEI. The V gene lost 4 bases and the J gene lost 1 base, with 10 bases spanning the gap. The CDR3 has 14 amino acids. The rearrangement links TRBV2 to TRBJ1-1; the D gene is possibly TRBD1 (5 bases). The clonotype originates from a human donor in good health. The sample was non-Treg CD4+ T cells sorted from blood. The CDR3 here is CASSGWGRNTEAFF. The CDR3 DNA reads as TGTGCCAGCAGTGGGTGGGGACGGAACACTGAAGCTTTCTTT.